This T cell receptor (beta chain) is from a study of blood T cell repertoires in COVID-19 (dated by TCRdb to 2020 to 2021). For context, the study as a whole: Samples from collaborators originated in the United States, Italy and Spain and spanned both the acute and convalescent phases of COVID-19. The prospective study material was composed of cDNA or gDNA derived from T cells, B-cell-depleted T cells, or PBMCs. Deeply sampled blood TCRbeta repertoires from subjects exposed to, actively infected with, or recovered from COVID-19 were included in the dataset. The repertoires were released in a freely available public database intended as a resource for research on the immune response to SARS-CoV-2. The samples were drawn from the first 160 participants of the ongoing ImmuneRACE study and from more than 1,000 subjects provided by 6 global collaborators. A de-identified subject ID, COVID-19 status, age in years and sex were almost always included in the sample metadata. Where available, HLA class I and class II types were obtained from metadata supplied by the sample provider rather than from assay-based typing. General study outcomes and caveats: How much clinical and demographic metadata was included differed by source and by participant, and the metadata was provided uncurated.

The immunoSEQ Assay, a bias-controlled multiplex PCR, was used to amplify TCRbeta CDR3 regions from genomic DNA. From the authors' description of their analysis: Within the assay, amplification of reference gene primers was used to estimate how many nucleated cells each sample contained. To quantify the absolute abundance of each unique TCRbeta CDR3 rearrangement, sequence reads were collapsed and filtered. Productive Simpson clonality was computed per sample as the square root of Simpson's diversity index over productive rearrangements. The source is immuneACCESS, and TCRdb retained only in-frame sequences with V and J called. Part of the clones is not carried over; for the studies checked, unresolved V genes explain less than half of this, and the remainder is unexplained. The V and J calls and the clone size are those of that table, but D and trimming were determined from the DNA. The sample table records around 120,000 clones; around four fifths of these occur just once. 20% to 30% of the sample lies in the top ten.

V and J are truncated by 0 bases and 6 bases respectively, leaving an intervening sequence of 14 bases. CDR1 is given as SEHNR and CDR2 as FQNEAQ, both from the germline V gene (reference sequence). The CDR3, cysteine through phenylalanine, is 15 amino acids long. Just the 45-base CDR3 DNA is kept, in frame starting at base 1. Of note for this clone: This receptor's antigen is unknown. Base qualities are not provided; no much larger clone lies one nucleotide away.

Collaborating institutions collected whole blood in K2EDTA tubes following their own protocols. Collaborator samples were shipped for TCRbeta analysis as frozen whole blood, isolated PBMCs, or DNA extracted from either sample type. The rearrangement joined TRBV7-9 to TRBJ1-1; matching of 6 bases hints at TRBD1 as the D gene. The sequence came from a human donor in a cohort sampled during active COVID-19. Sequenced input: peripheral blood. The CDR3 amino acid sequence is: CASSLAVTGPAEAFF. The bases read TGTGCCAGCAGCTTAGCGGTCACAGGGCCCGCTGAAGCTTTCTTT.